This passage covers 23 T cell receptor beta chains from one sample sequenced in a study of shared clonotypes between healthy human individuals. Produced via immunoSEQ multiplex PCR; TCRdb's table is partial and in-frame only. The sample records about 1,800,000 clones, approximately 95% being singletons. It was CD45RO-negative cells, positively selected for CCR7, that made up naive CD8 cells, with terminally differentiated effector memory CD45RA+ cells excluded. The material sequenced was naive CD8+ T cells sorted from blood. The receptors here all came from a young man in good health.

The sample holds one count of this clone. Other nucleotide sequences from this sample produce the same CDR3. The CDR3 region has the DNA TGCGCCAGCAGCCTGCGACTAGCGGGAGACACCAACACCGGGGAGCTGTTTTTT. Amino acid sequence: CASSLRLAGDTNTGELFF. The V call is TRBV4-1, the J call TRBJ2-2, with 12 positions matching TRBD2. The germline gives CDR1 MGHRA, CDR2 YSYEKL. This CDR3 has 18 residues. The V gene end was trimmed by 4 bases and the J gene end by 2 bases; junction bases not matched to a gene: 8.

A note on this clone: At the DNA level, this CDR3 is encoded by other sequences in the same sample as well. V is TRBV7-9 and J is TRBJ1-5; D remains ambiguous. V gave up 5 bases and J gave up 4 bases, with 6 bases separating them. The CDR3 consists of 12 residues. Germline lookup yields CDR1 SEHNR and CDR2 FQNEAQ (reference sequence). The CDR3 bases are TGTGCCAGCAGCCTAGGTAATCAGCCCCAGCATTTT. Translated, it gives CASSLGNQPQHF.

The chain couples TRBV29-1 to TRBJ2-3; the match to TRBD1 covers 9 bases. The V gene end was trimmed by 4 bases and the J gene end by 3 bases; junction bases not matched to a gene: 11. This CDR3 has 16 amino acids. Germline lookup yields CDR1 SQVTM and CDR2 ANQGSEA. CDR3 residues: CSVVGGTGLMTDTQYF. The CDR3 DNA sequence: TGCAGCGTTGTAGGCGGGACAGGGTTAATGACAGATACGCAGTATTTT.

The V call is TRBV7-6, the J call TRBJ2-1; 13 bases line up with TRBD2. V gave up 2 bases and J gave up 5 bases; unmatched junction bases: 6. Germline-derived CDR1 and CDR2 are SGHVS and FNYEAQ. CDR3 length equals 17 residues. For the CDR3, the DNA is TGTGCCAGCAGCTTATGGACTAGCGGGAGTAATAACAATGAGCAGTTCTTC. As protein: CASSLWTSGSNNNEQFF.

Remarks on this clone: Other nucleotide sequences from this sample produce the same CDR3. The V and J genes are TRBV27 and TRBJ2-7, with a possible D match to TRBD1 (5 bases). The length of the CDR3 is 14 residues. In germline, CDR1 is MNHEY, CDR2 SMNVEV (reference sequence). V was shortened by 2 bases and J by 2 bases, with 10 bases between the two germline ends. CDR3 sequence (DNA): TGTGCCAGCAGTTTACGGCAGGGAACCTACGAGCAGTACTTC. Protein product: CASSLRQGTYEQYF.

This chain uses TRBV7-3 with TRBJ2-3; D unresolved. This CDR3 contains 13 residues. Germline V gene data show CDR1 as SGHTA and CDR2 as FQGTGA. Trimming left V 4 bases short and J 5 bases short, with 10 bases between. CDR3 nucleotide sequence: TGTGCCAGCAGCTACTACGCGGAAGATACGCAGTATTTT. This encodes CASSYYAEDTQYF.

The chain couples TRBV6-5 to TRBJ1-5; 8 bases match TRBD1. Germline V CDR1 and CDR2: MNHEY, SVGAGI. The CDR3 spans 15 residues. V lost 5 bases to trimming and J lost 5 bases; unmatched junction nucleotides: 8. CDR3 loop: CASSPWTGLDQPQHF. CDR3 coding DNA: TGTGCCAGCAGTCCCTGGACAGGGCTCGATCAGCCCCAGCATTTT.

The chain employs TRBV2 and TRBJ2-7; TRBD1 matches at 7 bases. The ends lost 5 bases at V and 4 bases at J; junction bases unmatched: 8. Germline V lookup: CDR1 SNHLY, CDR2 FYNNEI. CDR3 length: 14 residues. CDR3 sequence: CASSPLGQPYEQYF. The CDR3 coding sequence is TGTGCCAGCAGTCCTTTGGGACAGCCATACGAGCAGTACTTC. The entire variable domain, with the rest obtained from reference TRBV2 and TRBJ2-7, is as follows: EPEVTQTPSHQVTQMGQEVILRCVPISNHLYFYWYRQILGQKVEFLVSFYNNEISEKSEIFDDQFSVERPDGSNFTLKIRSTKLEDSAMYFCASSPLGQPYEQYFGPGTRLTVT.

The V and J genes are TRBV5-6 and TRBJ1-2; D is unresolved. Germline CDR1 and CDR2: SGHDT and YYEEEE. V gave up 6 bases and J gave up 2 bases, with 8 bases separating them. The CDR3 covers 12 residues. CDR3 residues: CASTMGNYGYTF. In DNA, the CDR3 is TGTGCCAGCACCATGGGCAACTATGGCTACACCTTC.

This clone was counted between two and nine times. The rearrangement uses TRBV30 and TRBJ2-3; perhaps TRBD2 as D (6 bases). Germline V gene data show CDR1 as GTSNPN and CDR2 as SVGIG (reference sequence). This CDR3 is 14 amino acids long. V lost 7 bases and J lost 4, with 18 bases in between. The CDR3 sequence: CASDGTGESDTQYF. CDR3 in DNA: TGTGCCTCCGACGGGACGGGAGAATCAGATACGCAGTATTTT.

A remark on this clone: Other DNA sequences within the sample encode an identical CDR3. The chain has TRBV4-1 and TRBJ2-1; TRBD2 aligns across 10 bases. This CDR3 comprises 15 residues. Looked up from germline, CDR1 is MGHRA and CDR2 is YSYEKL. The V and J ends lost 3 bases and 4 bases, in that order; junction bases with no gene match: 3. DNA for the CDR3: TGCGCCAGCAGCCAGCGGACTAGCGGATACAATGAGCAGTTCTTC. This translates into CASSQRTSGYNEQFF.

Points on this clone: The same CDR3 is also encoded by other DNA sequences in this sample. This chain joins TRBV4-3 and TRBJ2-1, with 13 bases that match TRBD2. Trimming removed 0 bases from V and 5 bases from J; junction bases left unmatched: 4. Germline CDR1 reads LGHNA; CDR2 reads YSLEER. This CDR3 region has 17 residues. Here the CDR3 reads CASSQDGLAGENNEQFF. CDR3 sequence (DNA): TGCGCCAGCAGCCAAGATGGACTAGCGGGAGAGAACAATGAGCAGTTCTTC.

The chain is built from TRBV7-9 and TRBJ2-1; D call uncertain. The germline V and J ends were trimmed by 5 bases and 7 bases, with 18 bases remaining between them. Germline lookup yields CDR1 SEHNR and CDR2 FQNEAQ (reference sequence). The CDR3 totals 15 residues. The CDR3 region is CASSPRAPEGNEQFF. The CDR3 DNA reads TGTGCCAGCAGCCCTAGAGCGCCCGAAGGTAATGAGCAGTTCTTC.

The chain is built from TRBV28 and TRBJ2-3; D call uncertain. Trimming pared 5 bases from V and 2 bases from J, leaving 11 bases between. The CDR3 sequence is 14 residues long. From germline, CDR1 is MDHEN and CDR2 SYDVKM. CDR3 in DNA: TGTGCCAGCAGTCCATACGCGGTCACAGATACGCAGTATTTT. Encoded protein: CASSPYAVTDTQYF.

The J gene is TRBJ1-2, the V gene TRBV5-6; the match to TRBD1 covers 8 bases. CDR1 and CDR2 from the germline V gene are SGHDT and YYEEEE. V was clipped by 5 bases and J by 6 bases; unmatched bases: 9. This CDR3 is 14 amino acids long. CDR3 coding DNA: TGTGCCAGCAGATTATGGGACAGGAGGGATGGCTACACCTTC. This codes for CASRLWDRRDGYTF.

The chain employs TRBV11-2 and TRBJ2-7, with 8 positions matching TRBD2. The germline CDR1 and CDR2 sequences are SGHAT and FQNNGV. J gave up 0 bases and V 5 bases, and 9 bases lay outside the gene matches. This CDR3 spans 16 amino acids. Written as DNA, the CDR3 is TGTGCCAGCAGCCCCACCGCGGGAGGAAGCTCCTACGAGCAGTACTTC. It specifies CASSPTAGGSSYEQYF.

The V gene is TRBV7-9, the J gene TRBJ2-7; TRBD2 is a possible D gene (6 bases). The CDR3 extends over 14 amino acids. Germline assignment: CDR1 SEHNR and CDR2 FQNEAQ (reference sequence). V was trimmed by 4 bases and J by 6 bases, leaving 16 bases between them. The DNA for the CDR3 is TGTGCCAGCAGCTCCACTAGCCGAAGCGGCGAGCAGTACTTC. Encoded protein: CASSSTSRSGEQYF. Complete variable domain (other parts from reference TRBV7-9 and TRBJ2-7): DTGVSQNPRHKITKRGQNVTFRCDPISEHNRLYWYRQTLGQGPEFLTYFQNEAQLEKSRLLSDRFSAERPKGSFSTLEIQRTEQGDSAMYLCASSSTSRSGEQYFGPGTRLTVT.

This chain joins TRBV29-1 and TRBJ2-5, with D possibly being TRBD1 (6 bases). CDR3 length equals 14 residues. Germline V gene sequence: CDR1 SQVTM, CDR2 ANQGSEA. Here the CDR3 reads CIPGSGQCQETQYF. DNA of the CDR3: TGCATCCCGGGGTCCGGACAGTGCCAAGAGACCCAGTACTTC.

J is TRBJ1-3 and V is TRBV5-1; D is unclear. Germline lookup yields CDR1 SGHRS and CDR2 YFSETQ. The CDR3 has 13 amino acids. V lost 0 bases, J lost 8 bases, and 9 bases lay in between. CDR3 in DNA: TGCGCCAGCAGCTTGGAGACTCTAGACACCATATATTTT. Protein sequence: CASSLETLDTIYF.

A note on this clone: The germline gene is not matched at one end of the junction; a read error may be the cause. The genes are TRBV4-3 and TRBJ2-7; TRBD2 might be the D (6 bases). Germline lookup yields CDR1 LGHNA and CDR2 YSLEER. This CDR3 contains 14 residues. In DNA, the CDR3 is TGCGCCAGCAGCCAAGATGCACTAGCTTCCCCTTACGACTTC. Amino acids: CASSQDALASPYDF.

The chain recombines TRBV13 with TRBJ2-7, with 7 bases identical to TRBD1. The germline gives CDR1 PRHDT, CDR2 FYEKMQ (reference sequence). The CDR3 consists of 14 residues. Unmatched junction bases numbered 4, after V lost 0 bases and J lost 5 bases. CDR3 sequence reads: CASSLGQGDDEQYF. DNA for the CDR3: TGTGCCAGCAGCTTAGGGCAGGGGGACGACGAGCAGTACTTC.

This clone was seen a single time. The rearrangement links TRBV9 to TRBJ1-6; 7 nucleotides agree with TRBD1. This CDR3 comprises 16 residues. CDR1 and CDR2 (germline): SGDLS, YYNGEE. The J segment lost 13 bases and the V segment lost 3 bases, leaving 16 bases of the junction unmatched. The CDR3 region has the DNA TGTGCCAGCAGCGCCCAAACCGGGACAGAGATCCGGCCCCTCCACTTT. This sequence encodes CASSAQTGTEIRPLHF.

The chain links TRBV6-5 to TRBJ2-7, with 10 bases identical to TRBD2. Germline V gene data show CDR1 as MNHEY and CDR2 as SVGAGI. Losses at the gene ends were 6 bases for V and 6 bases for J; bases not matched to a gene: 11. The CDR3 is 15 amino acids. The CDR3 DNA is TGTGCCAGCAGAAACTCTCTAGCGGGGGCTCGCGAGCAGTACTTC. Its translation is CASRNSLAGAREQYF.